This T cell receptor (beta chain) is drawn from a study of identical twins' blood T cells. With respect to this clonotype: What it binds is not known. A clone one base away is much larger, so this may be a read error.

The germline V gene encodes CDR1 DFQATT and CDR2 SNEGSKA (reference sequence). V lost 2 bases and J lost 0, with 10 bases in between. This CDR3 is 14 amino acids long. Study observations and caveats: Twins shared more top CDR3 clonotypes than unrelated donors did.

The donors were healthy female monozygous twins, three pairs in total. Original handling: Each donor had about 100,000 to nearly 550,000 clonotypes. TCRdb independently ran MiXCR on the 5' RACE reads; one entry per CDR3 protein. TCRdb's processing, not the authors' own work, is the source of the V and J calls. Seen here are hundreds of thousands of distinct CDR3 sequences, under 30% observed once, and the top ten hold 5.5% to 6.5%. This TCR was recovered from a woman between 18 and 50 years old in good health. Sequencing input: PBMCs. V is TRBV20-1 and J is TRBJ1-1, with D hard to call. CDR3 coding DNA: TGCAGTGCTAGAAGACGGGTAGTGAACACTGAAGCTTTCTTT. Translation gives CSARRRVVNTEAFF.